This record covers a single TCR beta chain. What this receptor recognizes is not known. Base-call qualities are not available, and no considerably larger clone is one nucleotide away. In total, roughly 670 healthy bone marrow donors made up the cohort. At the time of sampling, every cohort member was nominally healthy, though immune exposures that went unrecorded were likely present. CMV serostatus was positive for 250 to 300 and negative for about half of the roughly 670 cohort members, and was not recorded for this donor. A peripheral blood sample was collected from each donor, and TCR beta sequencing was performed on peripheral blood mononuclear cells. Genomic DNA extraction from the blood cell samples was performed with the Qiagen DNeasy Blood Extraction Kit. Between the V and J ends, shortened by 5 bases and 0 bases respectively, the junction contains 17 bases. Looking up the germline V gene (reference sequence) yields CDR1 LNHDA and CDR2 SQIVND. The CDR3 runs 17 amino acids, cysteine and phenylalanine included. Of the read, only the CDR3 DNA is kept; its 51 bases are in frame from base 1.

The library was produced with the immunoSEQ multiplex PCR assay. For the multiplex PCR, a mixture combining 60 forward primers for TCR Vbeta segments and 13 reverse primers for TCR Jbeta segments was used. Amplification of the CDR3 region of rearranged TCR beta genes was performed with a multiplex PCR assay on genomic DNA. The amplified TCR beta libraries were sequenced on the Illumina HiSeq System as 87-base-pair reads. Under the source paper's analysis protocol: A later analysis counted some 74 million unique TCR beta chains across the 650 to 800 repertoires, and around 9.9 million of these chains were shared by at least two donors. To remove PCR and sequencing errors, raw reads were error-corrected and collapsed into unique sequences using a nearest-neighbor algorithm that merged closely related sequences. V, D and J gene segments were assigned by aligning CDR3 sequences to IMGT reference sequences. Each retained sequence needed at least a six-nucleotide match to both a V gene segment and a J gene segment. Rearrangements were called productive when the CDR3 lacked stop codons and stayed in frame with V and J; all others were non-productive. Following IMGT convention, CDR3 was defined as the stretch from the second conserved V-encoded cysteine up to the conserved J-encoded phenylalanine. The earlier analysis of about 560 of the donors excluded any sequence lacking an unambiguous match to a single V gene segment. In an earlier analysis of several hundred of the donors, V segments were called functional above 56.7% productive rearrangements and were called segregating when the between-donor standard deviation exceeded 5%. A statistical classification framework was developed to diagnose cytomegalovirus status using the catalog of TCR beta chain sequences. V and J gene assignment, in a later analysis, came from comparing TCR nucleotide sequences with IMGT/GENE-DB human TR gene sequences. The TCRdist pipeline was used in a later analysis to assign CDR3 sequences and most-parsimonious VDJ recombination scenarios. In a later analysis, every TCR beta chain was defined by the combination of its CDR3 amino acid sequence and its V-gene family, and reads without a unique V-gene family were dropped. To address suspected cross-contamination and a sequencing artifact, a later analysis removed 450 to 700 highly shared, low-generation-probability nucleotide sequences. A later analysis calculated a clonal expansion index for each public chain from normalized within-repertoire ranks of inferred template counts. Generation probabilities in a later analysis came from a VDJ recombination model fitted to out-of-frame rearrangements, and those results were checked against IGoR. A later analysis scored TCR-TCR, TCR-HLA and TCR-CMV co-occurrence with hypergeometric tests, applying a repertoire-size bias correction to TCR pairs. False discovery rates were estimated in a later analysis by permuting HLA or CMV assignments 20 times. In a later analysis, co-occurring TCRs were grouped using DBSCAN, with TCRdist sequence similarity added in when clustering inside HLA-allele-positive subsets. For co-occurrence clustering, repertoires with fewer than 30,000 or more than 120,000 public chains were excluded, along with five repertoires with anomalous nucleotide sharing. The table comes from immuneACCESS by way of TCRdb, which keeps in-frame sequences with V and J called. Part of the clones is missing from these tables; in studies checked, under half for an unresolved V gene and the rest for unknown reasons. V, J and clone size are those of that table, while D and trimming were read from the DNA. For this sample the table gives around 150,000 clones, of which roughly 75% were detected only once. Approximately 4.8% of the sample rests with the top ten.

This sample was included in a study of cytomegalovirus exposure and HLA in healthy donors (dated by TCRdb to the late 2010s). Turning to the overall study: According to an earlier analysis of 587 of the donors, 200 million or so T cells yielded 90 million to 140 million unique TCR beta sequences and 276 Gb of sequence data. An early release that covered fewer than 800 HLA-typed donors contained around 300 gigabases of sequencing data and roughly 84 million unique TCR sequences. The genetic ancestry cluster associated with self-reported Caucasian donors included 65% to 90% of the roughly 360 genotyped donors. The study aimed to test whether signatures of past pathogen exposure could be identified by cataloging public T cell receptors. The study used immunosequencing to profile the T cell repertoires of some 600 subjects and linked those repertoires to cytomegalovirus serostatus. Along with the approximately 600-subject first cohort, a separate validation cohort of over a hundred different subjects was used. To predict cytomegalovirus infection status, the study combined high-throughput TCR immunosequencing, statistical association of individual TCRs with disease status, and machine learning. In a later analysis, previously published TCR beta repertoires from several hundred donors were re-analyzed and high-resolution HLA genotyping was added so that TCR occurrence patterns could be studied. Rather than using new phenotypic data, the later analysis identified candidate immune exposures from TCR beta sequences and from how often those sequences occurred across donors. In an earlier analysis of around 540 of the donors, high-throughput TCR beta sequencing was used to judge whether each TCR beta V gene segment behaved as functional or pseudogenic. Alongside the repertoire data, information on donor age, sex, ethnicity and CMV serostatus was compiled. In a later genetic analysis, genome-wide SNP genotypes for about 55% of the roughly 670 donors were used, and that subset was treated as a discovery cohort. Every repertoire in the discovery cohort had been generated on one and the same sequencing platform. HLA typing included class I and class II loci at four-digit resolution. The number of donors typed differed by locus, with 629-630 for A, B, C, DRB1 and DQB1, more than 500 for DQA1, approximately 570 for DPA1, and some 440 for DPB1. A handful of DR-DQ haplotypes were handled as single units for association and clustering because linkage in the cohort was strong. On average, around 240,000 unique TCR beta nucleotide sequences were sequenced per donor among a few hundred genotyped donors of the cohort, with about 17% of those sequences being non-productive. Points the paper makes about the study in general: The earlier analysis of almost 600 of the donors excluded some 16 rarely observed V segments, including chromosome 9 orphons, because counts were too low. Because the 87-base-pair reads could not distinguish some IMGT-functional V segments, including TRBV6-2 and TRBV6-3, those segments were excluded. Cytomegalovirus status was reported to be diagnosed by the classifier with high specificity and sensitivity in both the original and validation cohorts. An earlier analysis of approximately 530 of the donors showed that most TCR beta V segments appeared in productive rearrangements either about 87% or about 30% of the time, which broadly matched IMGT annotations. In a later analysis, HLA-associated TCR beta chains were found to be more clonally expanded and to have lower generation probabilities than equally common non-associated chains. Most TCR sequences were seen in very few donors, while some public TCRs were found in many individuals. A cluster of highly shared sequence variants was judged likely to be a technical artifact of the sequencing pipeline. Sequencing depth was assumed to be roughly uniform across donors in the presence/absence analyses, though that assumption may not hold. The authors suggested that the approach could potentially be extended to other disease states and immunological phenotypes. A later genetic analysis reported fewer N-insertions in productive TCRs among donors in an Asian-associated ancestry cluster than the roughly 700-donor mean. Three of the identified cytomegalovirus-associated TCR beta chains were confirmed in vitro to be specific for cytomegalovirus antigens. The study listed over 150 TCR beta chains as associated with cytomegalovirus. V-gene and J-gene trimming of TCR beta chains was associated with a missense DCLRE1C variant in a later genetic analysis, and the association was replicated in an independent cohort. In a later analysis, more than 15,000 TCR beta sequences were associated with specific HLA alleles at a false discovery rate of 0.05. Only TCR beta chains were sequenced in this cohort, and the absence of alpha or paired-chain data limited detectable features. A further reported finding was that TCR beta sequences accurately predicted the HLA-A and HLA-B alleles for most subjects in the first cohort. Most CMV-associated TCR beta chains appeared to be HLA-restricted in a later analysis, and the HLA associations seemed to be driven largely by CMV exposure. Linkage disequilibrium might explain the correlated functional status among segregating V segments, but an unknown experimental factor could not be ruled out. According to a later analysis, TCR association rates differed among HLA loci, with DRB1 alleles showing the most associated TCRs and HLA-C alleles showing the fewest. Because HLA typing was unavailable for some donors at each locus, only the typed subset was used in association tests. When HLA alleles, especially DR and DQ, strongly co-occurred, TCR associations were difficult to assign to individual alleles. Several of the top co-occurrence clusters appeared to be linked to parvovirus B19, influenza, CMV and Epstein-Barr virus, according to a later analysis. The only immune exposure information available for the cohort was CMV serostatus.

The sequence was collected from a man aged 25 to 40 in good health. Sequenced sample: PBMCs. The rearranged chain carries TRBV19 and TRBJ2-4; the D gene assignment is ambiguous. CDR3 reads: CASSPTPATLAKNIQYF. The DNA reads as follows: TGTGCCAGTAGTCCCACCCCAGCGACGCTAGCCAAAAACATTCAGTACTTC.